One and the same sample provided the 16 T cell receptor beta chains below, sequenced in a study of blood T cell repertoires in COVID-19 (dated by TCRdb to 2020 to 2022). Library creation used the immunoSEQ multiplex PCR assay. In TCRdb, the immuneACCESS table is reduced to in-frame sequences with V and J assigned. These tables do not hold every clone; where another copy was compared, an unresolved V gene accounts for under half, and the others remain unexplained. Within this sample are approximately 350,000 clones, with about 90% of them counted one time only. Of the sample, roughly 6% is held by the ten largest clones. Sequences were obtained from peripheral blood. All receptors derive from a woman aged 50 to 60 with COVID-19, enrolled during active disease.

This clone appeared once. The chain is built from TRBV18 and TRBJ2-4; D perhaps matches TRBD1 (5 bases). The ends were cut back, 3 bases at V and 2 bases at J, with 17 bases in the middle. Germline assignment: CDR1 KGHSH and CDR2 LQKENI. This CDR3 comprises 17 residues. CDR3 sequence reads: CASSPPVKTAPKNIQYF. The CDR3 nucleotides are TGTGCCAGCTCACCGCCTGTCAAGACAGCCCCCAAAAACATTCAGTACTTC.

The CDR3 sequence: CASSPEGVGYTF. In nucleotides, the CDR3 is TGTGCCAGCAGCCCGGAAGGGGTCGGCTACACCTTC. The chain couples TRBV7-8 to TRBJ1-2; maybe TRBD1 (5 bases). Germline V lookup: CDR1 SGHVS, CDR2 FQNEAQ. V lost 5 bases and J lost 8, with 12 bases in between. This CDR3 has 12 residues.

This clone was recorded once. This chain joins TRBV18 and TRBJ2-1; D may be TRBD1 (6 bases). The germline V gene has CDR1 KGHSH and CDR2 LQKENI. The CDR3 sequence is 15 residues long. V was cut by 6 bases and J by 4 bases, with 16 bases left in between. The CDR3 sequence is CASSPRDILYNEQFF. The DNA of the CDR3 is TGTGCCAGCTCCCCCCGGGACATACTTTACAATGAGCAGTTCTTC.

This chain joins TRBV3-1 (or the pseudogene TRBV3-2) and TRBJ2-1, with D tentatively TRBD2 (5 bases). Germline V lookup: CDR1 LGHDT, CDR2 YNNKEL (reference sequence). V lost 4 bases, J lost 9 bases, and 13 bases lay in between. This CDR3 has 13 amino acids. The CDR3 loop reads CASSPGGEVEQFF. For the CDR3, the DNA is TGTGCCAGCAGCCCTGGAGGAGAGGTTGAGCAGTTCTTC.

The CDR3 nucleotides are TGTGCCAGCTCACCACCCGACAGCTATAATGAAAAACTGTTTTTT. As protein: CASSPPDSYNEKLFF. The chain employs TRBV18 and TRBJ1-4, with D perhaps matching TRBD1 (5 bases). V was trimmed by 0 bases and J by 4 bases, leaving 9 bases between them. Germline CDR1 reads KGHSH; CDR2 reads LQKENI. This CDR3 is 15 amino acids long.

This chain uses TRBV5-1 with TRBJ2-5, with 13 bases aligning to TRBD2. The V segment lost 0 bases and the J segment 5 bases; nucleotides outside the gene matches: 4. Per germline, CDR1 SGHRS and CDR2 YFSETQ. This CDR3 spans 16 amino acids. This CDR3 reads CASSLGTSGRWETQYF. For the CDR3, the DNA is TGCGCCAGCAGCTTGGGGACTAGCGGGAGATGGGAGACCCAGTACTTC.

CDR3 sequence: CASSLAGEQPQHF. The CDR3 nucleotides are TGTGCCAGCAGCCTTGCAGGGGAGCAGCCCCAGCATTTT. V usage is TRBV3-1 (or the pseudogene TRBV3-2) and J usage is TRBJ1-5; D possibly corresponds to TRBD1 (6 bases). Trimming shortened V by 4 bases and J by 7 bases, and 11 bases separated the two germline ends. Germline V gene sequence: CDR1 LGHDT, CDR2 YNNKEL (reference sequence). This CDR3 comprises 13 residues.

The chain recombines TRBV27 with TRBJ2-1; the match to TRBD2 covers 11 bases. Per the germline V gene, CDR1 is MNHEY and CDR2 is SMNVEV (reference sequence). V lost 3 bases, J lost 7 bases, and 2 bases stayed unmatched. This CDR3 has 14 residues. The CDR3 spells CASSFASGRNEQFF. The CDR3 DNA reads as TGTGCCAGCAGTTTTGCTAGCGGGAGGAATGAGCAGTTCTTC.

The chain joins TRBV30 to TRBJ1-1; D might be TRBD1 (5 bases). The CDR3 has 16 amino acids. The germline V gene has CDR1 GTSNPN and CDR2 SVGIG (reference sequence). The CDR3 DNA reads TGTGCGACCCAAGGGACTCAATGGGTTGGGGACACTGAAGCTTTCTTT. It yields the protein CATQGTQWVGDTEAFF. Supplemented by reference TRBV30 and TRBJ1-1, the full variable domain reads SQTIHQWPATLVQPVGSPLSLECTVEGTSNPNLYWYRQAAGRGLQLLFYSVGIGQISSEVPQNLSASRPQDRQFILSSKKLLLSDSGFYLCATQGTQWVGDTEAFFGQGTRLTVV.

The chain is built from TRBV6-5 and TRBJ2-1, with 10 positions matching TRBD2. With 0 bases clipped from V and 6 bases from J, the junction kept 5 bases outside the gene matches. CDR3 size: 16 residues. In germline, CDR1 is MNHEY, CDR2 SVGAGI. The CDR3 reads CASSYSMSGRANEQFF. The CDR3 nucleotides read TGTGCCAGCAGTTACTCGATGAGCGGGAGGGCCAATGAGCAGTTCTTC.

The chain employs TRBV11-2 and TRBJ2-1; TRBD2 agrees at 10 bases. This CDR3 comprises 18 residues. The germline gives CDR1 SGHAT, CDR2 FQNNGV. The ends lost 1 base at V and 3 bases at J; junction bases unmatched: 9. CDR3 bases: TGTGCCAGCAGCTTAGCACCTAGCGGGAGTACCTACTACAATGAGCAGTTCTTC. Amino acid sequence: CASSLAPSGSTYYNEQFF.

This clone was recorded a few times. The chain joins TRBV5-8 to TRBJ1-4, with no clear D. V was shortened by 4 bases and J by 4 bases, with 5 bases between the two germline ends. This CDR3 comprises 12 residues. The germline V gene encodes CDR1 SGHTS and CDR2 YDEGEE. The CDR3 sequence: CASSRSNEKLFF. As DNA, the CDR3 is TGTGCCAGCAGCCGGAGTAATGAAAAACTGTTTTTT.

The rearrangement links TRBV7-9 to TRBJ1-6; 7 bases align to TRBD1. Germline CDR1 SEHNR, CDR2 FQNEAQ (reference sequence). The CDR3 is 15 residues long. Unmatched junction bases numbered 9, after V lost 5 bases and J lost 8 bases. This CDR3 is CASSPGTVLYSPLHF. The CDR3 bases are TGTGCCAGCAGCCCCGGGACAGTTCTCTATTCACCCCTCCACTTT.

The chain combines TRBV5-1 with TRBJ2-1; the match to TRBD2 covers 10 bases. From germline, CDR1 is SGHRS and CDR2 YFSETQ. The CDR3 has 15 amino acids. V trimming: 0 bases; J trimming: 6 bases; junction bases outside the gene matches: 3. The CDR3 region has the DNA TGCGCCAGCAGCTTGGGGCTAGCGGGAGCCAATGAGCAGTTCTTC. As protein: CASSLGLAGANEQFF.

The rearrangement links TRBV3-1 (or the pseudogene TRBV3-2) to TRBJ1-1; possibly TRBD1 for D (5 bases). CDR1 LGHDT and CDR2 YNNKEL come from the germline V gene (reference sequence). V lost 5 bases, J lost 4 bases, and 14 bases lay in between. This CDR3 has 14 amino acids. DNA for the CDR3: TGTGCCAGCAGCTCGATTAACGGGGGCACTGAAGCTTTCTTT. Translating gives CASSSINGGTEAFF.

The rearrangement uses TRBV2 and TRBJ1-5, with TRBD1 as a possible D gene (5 bases). The CDR3 is made up of 14 amino acids. The ends were cut back, 6 bases at V and 0 bases at J, with 9 bases in the middle. Germline V lookup: CDR1 SNHLY, CDR2 FYNNEI. CDR3 nucleotides: TGTGCCAGCAGGAACGGGGGTAGCAATCAGCCCCAGCATTTT. Its protein is CASRNGGSNQPQHF.